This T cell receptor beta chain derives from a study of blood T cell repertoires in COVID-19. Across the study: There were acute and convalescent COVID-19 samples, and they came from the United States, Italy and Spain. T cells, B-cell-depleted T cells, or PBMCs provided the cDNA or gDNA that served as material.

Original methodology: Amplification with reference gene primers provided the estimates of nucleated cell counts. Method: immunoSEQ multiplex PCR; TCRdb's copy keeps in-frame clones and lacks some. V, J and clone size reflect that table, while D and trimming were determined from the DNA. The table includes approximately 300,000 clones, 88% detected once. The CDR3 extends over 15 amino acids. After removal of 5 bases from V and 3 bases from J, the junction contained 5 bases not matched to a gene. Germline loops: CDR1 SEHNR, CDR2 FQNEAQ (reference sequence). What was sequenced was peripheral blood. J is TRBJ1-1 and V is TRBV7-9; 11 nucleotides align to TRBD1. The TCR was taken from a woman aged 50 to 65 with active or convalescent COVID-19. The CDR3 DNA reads TGTGCCAGCAGCACTCGGGACAGGGGGGACACTGAAGCTTTCTTT. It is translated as CASSTRDRGDTEAFF. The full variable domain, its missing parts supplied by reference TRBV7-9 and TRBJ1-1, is DTGVSQNPRHKITKRGQNVTFRCDPISEHNRLYWYRQTLGQGPEFLTYFQNEAQLEKSRLLSDRFSAERPKGSFSTLEIQRTEQGDSAMYLCASSTRDRGDTEAFFGQGTRLTVV.